This is a list of T cell receptor beta chains from one sample in a study of T cell responses to AZD1222 COVID-19 vaccine. Some clones are missing from TCRdb's copy, which holds only in-frame ones; the method was immunoSEQ multiplex PCR. This table holds 100,000 to 120,000 clones, around nine tenths found once. Sequences were derived from peripheral blood, sampled 28 days after the second AZD1222 dose. All receptors come from an adult who received the AZD1222 COVID-19 vaccine. Each CDR3 is given with its conserved first and last residue. The listing skips clone size in some rows; elsewhere it reads once, few, many or a size class.

v_gene	j_gene	abundance	len	CDR3aa
TRBV12-3/TRBV12-4	TRBJ2-1	once	12	CASSWGRGEQFF
TRBV14	TRBJ1-2	NA	15	CASSHGQGRDYGYTF
TRBV15	TRBJ1-6	NA	15	CATSSARQDYSPLHF
TRBV3-1/TRBV3-2	TRBJ2-2	NA	16	CASSQIGLAVPGELFF
TRBV28	TRBJ2-7	NA	13	CASARTGGYEQYF
TRBV3-1/TRBV3-2	TRBJ1-2	NA	16	CASSQDDRDRNYGYTF
TRBV7-2	TRBJ1-3	NA	15	CASLPQALSGNTIYF
TRBV10-3	TRBJ2-7	NA	12	CAISEDGYEQYF
TRBV6-2/TRBV6-3	TRBJ2-2	NA	14	CASSFQGEAGELFF
TRBV3-1/TRBV3-2	TRBJ2-7	NA	14	CASSQESVSYEQYF
TRBV6-5	TRBJ1-5	NA	13	CASSYGSNQPQHF
TRBV6-5	TRBJ2-3	NA	10	CTTGTDTQYF
TRBV18	TRBJ1-6	NA	15	CASSPGAETNSPLHF
TRBV10-3	TRBJ2-1	NA	14	CAIRGLSSGAEQFF
TRBV19	TRBJ1-2	few	13	CASSPTGDYGYTF
TRBV30	TRBJ2-1	NA	15	CAWSPGTGSYNEQFF
TRBV5-6	TRBJ1-6	NA	16	CASSFSGNSYNSPLHF
TRBV29-1	TRBJ2-7	NA	11	CSVAGGDEQYF
TRBV10-2	TRBJ1-4	NA	16	CASSVQTGGDYEKLFF
TRBV5-1	TRBJ2-3	NA	14	CASSLEASGDTQYF
TRBV30	TRBJ1-5	once	13	CAWGTGEDQPQHF
TRBV9	TRBJ1-4	NA	17	CASSGGIGQGDNEKLFF
TRBV4-3	TRBJ1-6	NA	16	CASSQAGEFYNSPLHF
TRBV12-5	TRBJ2-3	NA	12	CASGLVRGAQYF
TRBV7-2	TRBJ1-2	once	14	CASSSYGTNYGYTF
TRBV20-1	TRBJ2-2	NA	11	CSASPTGELFF
TRBV5-1	TRBJ1-6	NA	15	CASSFEGAYNSPLHF
TRBV16	TRBJ1-5	NA	15	CASSRTVGGNQPQHF
TRBV10-3	TRBJ1-5	NA	12	CAISGANQPQHF
TRBV5-1	TRBJ2-5	NA	16	CASSFGSQVDGETQYF
TRBV9	TRBJ2-2	NA	15	CASSVLQGTAGELFF
TRBV6-5	TRBJ1-1	NA	13	CASSYLLNTEAFF
TRBV20-1	TRBJ1-6	NA	11	CSVVGAGPLHF
TRBV4-3	TRBJ1-2	NA	15	CASSQDPAGTGGYTF
TRBV4-2	TRBJ2-7	NA	15	CASSQGGDYRSEQYF
TRBV5-1	TRBJ1-3	NA	16	CASSSRTGSSGNTIYF
TRBV11-1	TRBJ2-1	NA	15	CASSPEWRGYNEQFF
TRBV5-4	TRBJ1-6	NA	12	CASSFNGGTGLF
TRBV7-2	TRBJ2-7	NA	14	CASSLGQGFYEQYF
TRBV7-9	TRBJ2-7	NA	14	CASSKTGGYDEQYF
TRBV10-1	TRBJ2-5	NA	15	CASSERSSGQETQYF
TRBV7-9	TRBJ2-7	NA	16	CASRGGGRAGGGEQYF
TRBV18	TRBJ1-2	NA	14	CASSPRTSNYGYTF
TRBV27	TRBJ2-2	NA	14	CASSSSANTGELFF
TRBV6-5	TRBJ2-5	NA	16	CASSYQSGGLGETQYF
TRBV25-1	TRBJ2-3	NA	15	CASSELGKRADTQYF
TRBV5-4	TRBJ1-2	NA	14	CASSFERLSDGYTF
TRBV7-2	TRBJ2-7	once	14	CASSLNKVRYEQYF
TRBV12-3/TRBV12-4	TRBJ1-2	NA	13	CASSFGQVYGYTF
TRBV12-3/TRBV12-4	TRBJ2-5	NA	13	CASSSRPGETQYF
TRBV7-8	TRBJ1-5	NA	15	CASSLPGFSNQPQHF
TRBV3-1/TRBV3-2	TRBJ1-2	NA	14	CASRSRDRNYGYTF
TRBV7-2	TRBJ1-4	NA	14	CASSQGTGLTKLFF
TRBV27	TRBJ1-5	NA	14	CASSLGLNNQPQHF
TRBV3-1/TRBV3-2	TRBJ1-2	NA	14	CASSLRGENYGYTF
TRBV4-1	TRBJ1-1	NA	15	CASSQGSRGWAEAFF
TRBV4-3	TRBJ1-1	NA	14	CASSQDRQAFEAFF
TRBV6-4	TRBJ1-1	NA	14	CASSDSTGSAEAFF
TRBV5-6	TRBJ1-1	NA	13	CASTAALGTEAFF
TRBV7-8	TRBJ1-1	NA	14	CASSFGGGGTEAFF